Following are 2 T cell receptor beta chains from one sample sequenced in a study of blood T cell repertoires in COVID-19. The protocol was immunoSEQ multiplex PCR, while the TCRdb copy is restricted to in-frame clones and leaves out a portion. The repertoire holds under 300,000 clones, with around 85% as singletons. Material for sequencing was peripheral blood. The receptors come from a woman in her thirties or forties with active or convalescent COVID-19.

This chain uses TRBV3-1 (or the pseudogene TRBV3-2) with TRBJ2-2, with 9 bases fitting TRBD2. CDR3 size: 19 residues. V trimming: 3 bases; J trimming: 2 bases; junction bases outside the gene matches: 13. CDR1 is LGHDT, CDR2 YNNKEL, per germline (reference sequence). The CDR3 DNA reads as TGTGCCAGCAGCCAGCGCATAGGCGGGGGGGCCTTTAACACCGGGGAGCTGTTTTTT. Protein: CASSQRIGGGAFNTGELFF.

This clone was seen more than once but under ten times. The chain is built from TRBV29-1 and TRBJ1-1; possible D gene TRBD1, 5 bases. Per germline, CDR1 SQVTM and CDR2 ANQGSEA. The CDR3 runs to 13 residues. V gave up 5 bases and J gave up 0 bases, with 10 bases separating them. The CDR3 sequence is CSVSRQLNTEAFF. CDR3 DNA sequence: TGCAGCGTTTCGCGACAGCTGAACACTGAAGCTTTCTTT.